This TCR beta chain derives from a study of control samples from healthy donors and cancer patients. The CDR3 extends over 15 amino acids. V lost 4 bases, J lost 9 bases, and 11 bases stayed unmatched. Germline V gives CDR1 KGHDR, CDR2 SFDVKD. TCRdb keeps only in-frame clones here, not all; method: immunoSEQ multiplex PCR. The data contain about 120,000 clones, 75% to 90% of them singletons. V usage is TRBV24-1 and J usage is TRBJ2-4, with 7 nucleotides matching TRBD2. Input material: PBMCs. The receptor was isolated from a woman between 45 and 65 years old with colorectal cancer. CDR3 DNA: TGTGCCACCAGTGAGACTGGGGGGGGAAGGGGCATTCAGTACTTC. Its protein product is CATSETGGGRGIQYF.